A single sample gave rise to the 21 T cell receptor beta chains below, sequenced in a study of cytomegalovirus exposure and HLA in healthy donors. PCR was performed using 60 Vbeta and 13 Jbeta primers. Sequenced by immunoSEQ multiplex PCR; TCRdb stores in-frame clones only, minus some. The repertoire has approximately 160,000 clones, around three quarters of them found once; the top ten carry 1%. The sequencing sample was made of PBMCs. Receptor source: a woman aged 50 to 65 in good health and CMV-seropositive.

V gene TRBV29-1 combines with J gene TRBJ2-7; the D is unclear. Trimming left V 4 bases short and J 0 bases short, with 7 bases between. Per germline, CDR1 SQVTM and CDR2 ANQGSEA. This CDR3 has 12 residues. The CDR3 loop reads CSVGPSSYEQYF. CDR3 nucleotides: TGCAGCGTTGGGCCAAGCTCCTACGAGCAGTACTTC.

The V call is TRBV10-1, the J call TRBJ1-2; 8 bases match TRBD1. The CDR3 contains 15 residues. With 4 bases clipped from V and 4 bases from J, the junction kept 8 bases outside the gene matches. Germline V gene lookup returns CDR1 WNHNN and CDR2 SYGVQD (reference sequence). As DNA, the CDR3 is TGCGCCAGCAGTGTGGACAGGGACCTTGGCTATGGCTACACCTTC. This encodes CASSVDRDLGYGYTF.

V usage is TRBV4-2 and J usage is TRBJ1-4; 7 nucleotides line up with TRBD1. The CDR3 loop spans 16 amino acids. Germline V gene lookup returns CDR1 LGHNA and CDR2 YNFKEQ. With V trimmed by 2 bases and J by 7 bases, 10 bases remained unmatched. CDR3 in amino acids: CASSQRGQGYSEKLFF. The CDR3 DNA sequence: TGTGCCAGCAGCCAAAGGGGGCAGGGGTATAGTGAAAAACTGTTTTTT.

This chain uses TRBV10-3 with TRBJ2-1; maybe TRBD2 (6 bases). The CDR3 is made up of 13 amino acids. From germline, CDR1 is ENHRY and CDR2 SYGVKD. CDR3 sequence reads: CAVMGGDRNEQFF. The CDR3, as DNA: TGTGCGGTCATGGGGGGTGACAGAAATGAGCAGTTCTTC.

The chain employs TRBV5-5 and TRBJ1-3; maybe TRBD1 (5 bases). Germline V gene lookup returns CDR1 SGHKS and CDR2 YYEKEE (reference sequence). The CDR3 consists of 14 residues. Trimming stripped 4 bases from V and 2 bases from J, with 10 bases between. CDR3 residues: CASSRAGAGNTIYF. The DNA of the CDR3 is TGTGCCAGCAGCAGGGCGGGGGCTGGAAACACCATATATTTT.

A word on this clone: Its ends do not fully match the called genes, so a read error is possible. The CDR3 reads CAGRGLANTGELFF. The CDR3 DNA is TGCGCCGGCAGGGGGCTTGCGAACACCGGGGAGCTGTTTTTT. The V gene is TRBV5-1, the J gene TRBJ2-2; TRBD1 matches 8 bases. Germline CDR1 reads SGHRS; CDR2 reads YFSETQ. The CDR3 sequence is 14 residues long.

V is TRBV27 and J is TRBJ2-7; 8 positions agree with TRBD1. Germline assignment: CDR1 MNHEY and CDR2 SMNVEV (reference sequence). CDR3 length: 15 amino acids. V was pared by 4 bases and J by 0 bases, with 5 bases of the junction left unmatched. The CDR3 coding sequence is TGTGCCAGCAGTTCGTCCGGGACAGGCTCCTACGAGCAGTACTTC. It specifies CASSSSGTGSYEQYF.

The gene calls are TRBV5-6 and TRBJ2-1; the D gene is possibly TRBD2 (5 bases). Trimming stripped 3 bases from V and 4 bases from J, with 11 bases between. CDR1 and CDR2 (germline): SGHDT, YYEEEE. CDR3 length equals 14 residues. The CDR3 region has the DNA TGTGCCAGCAGCTCTGGCGGGTCTTACAATGAGCAGTTCTTC. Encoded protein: CASSSGGSYNEQFF.

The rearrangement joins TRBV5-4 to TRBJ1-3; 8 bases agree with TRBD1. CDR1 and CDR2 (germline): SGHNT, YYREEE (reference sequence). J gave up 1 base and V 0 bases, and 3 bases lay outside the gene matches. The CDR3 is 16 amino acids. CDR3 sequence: CASSLDRGASGNTIYF. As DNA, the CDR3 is TGTGCCAGCAGCTTGGACAGGGGGGCATCTGGAAACACCATATATTTT.

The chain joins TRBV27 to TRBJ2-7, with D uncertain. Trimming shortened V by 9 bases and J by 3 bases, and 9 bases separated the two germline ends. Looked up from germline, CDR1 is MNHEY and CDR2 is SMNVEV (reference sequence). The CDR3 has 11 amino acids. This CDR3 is CASKINYEQYF. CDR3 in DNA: TGTGCCAGTAAAATAAACTACGAGCAGTACTTC.

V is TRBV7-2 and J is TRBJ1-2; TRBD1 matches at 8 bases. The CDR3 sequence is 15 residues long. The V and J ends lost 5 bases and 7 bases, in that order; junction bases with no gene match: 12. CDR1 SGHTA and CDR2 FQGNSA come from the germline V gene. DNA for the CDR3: TGTGCCAGCAGCCAACGGACAGGGACCGCGGGTGGCTACACCTTC. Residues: CASSQRTGTAGGYTF.

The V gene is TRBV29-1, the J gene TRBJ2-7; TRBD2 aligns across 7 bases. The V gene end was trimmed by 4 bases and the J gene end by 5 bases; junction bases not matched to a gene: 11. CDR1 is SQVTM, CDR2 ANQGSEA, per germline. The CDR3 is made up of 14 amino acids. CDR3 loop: CSVVLGWGGNEQYF. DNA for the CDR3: TGCAGCGTTGTACTGGGGTGGGGGGGAAACGAGCAGTACTTC.

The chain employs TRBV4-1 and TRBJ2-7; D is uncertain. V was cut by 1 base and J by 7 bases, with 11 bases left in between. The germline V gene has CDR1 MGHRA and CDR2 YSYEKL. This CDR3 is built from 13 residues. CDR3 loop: CASSQAVPTEQYF. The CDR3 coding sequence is TGCGCCAGCAGCCAAGCGGTTCCTACGGAGCAGTACTTC.

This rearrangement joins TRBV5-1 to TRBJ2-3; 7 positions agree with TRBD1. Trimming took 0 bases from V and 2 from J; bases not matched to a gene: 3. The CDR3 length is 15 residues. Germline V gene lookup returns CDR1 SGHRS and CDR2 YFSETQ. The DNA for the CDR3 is TGCGCCAGCAGCTTGGACAGGGGAGACACAGATACGCAGTATTTT. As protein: CASSLDRGDTDTQYF.

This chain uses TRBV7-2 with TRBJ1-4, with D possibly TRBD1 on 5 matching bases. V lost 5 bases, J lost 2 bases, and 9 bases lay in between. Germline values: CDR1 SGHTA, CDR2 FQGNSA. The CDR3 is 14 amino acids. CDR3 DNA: TGTGCCAGCAGCCCCAGGGCGACTAATGAAAAACTGTTTTTT. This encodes CASSPRATNEKLFF.

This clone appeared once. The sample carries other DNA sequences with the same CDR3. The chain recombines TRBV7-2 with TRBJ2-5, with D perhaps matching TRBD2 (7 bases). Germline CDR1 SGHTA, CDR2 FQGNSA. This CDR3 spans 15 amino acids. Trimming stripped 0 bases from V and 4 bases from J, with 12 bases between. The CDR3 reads CASSLAGGRSETQYF. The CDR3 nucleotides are TGTGCCAGCAGCTTAGCGGGGGGGCGCTCAGAGACCCAGTACTTC.

For the CDR3, the DNA is TGTGCCAGCAGTTTAGAACAGAACACCTACGAGCAGTACTTC. It specifies CASSLEQNTYEQYF. This chain links TRBV28 with TRBJ2-7; no clear D. The CDR3 totals 14 residues. Germline values: CDR1 MDHEN, CDR2 SYDVKM. The V end was cut by 2 bases, the J end by 2 bases, with 10 bases between.

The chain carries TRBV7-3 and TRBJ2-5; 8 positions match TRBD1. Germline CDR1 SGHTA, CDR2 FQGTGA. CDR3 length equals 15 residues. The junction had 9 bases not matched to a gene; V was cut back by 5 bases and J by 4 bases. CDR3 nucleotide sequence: TGTGCCAGCAGCCCATCAGGGGGCCAAGGAGAGACCCAGTACTTC. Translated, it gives CASSPSGGQGETQYF.

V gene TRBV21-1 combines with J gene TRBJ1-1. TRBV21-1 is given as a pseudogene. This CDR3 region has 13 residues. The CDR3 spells CASSKSFPPEAFF. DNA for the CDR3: TGTGCCAGCAGCAAATCCTTTCCCCCTGAAGCTTTCTTT.

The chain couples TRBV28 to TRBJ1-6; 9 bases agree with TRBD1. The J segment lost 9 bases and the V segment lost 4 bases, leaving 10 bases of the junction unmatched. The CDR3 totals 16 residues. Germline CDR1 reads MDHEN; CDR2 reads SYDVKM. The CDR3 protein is CASSSPGQGLSSPLHF. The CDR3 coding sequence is TGTGCCAGCAGTTCACCGGGACAGGGTCTTTCTTCACCCCTCCACTTT.

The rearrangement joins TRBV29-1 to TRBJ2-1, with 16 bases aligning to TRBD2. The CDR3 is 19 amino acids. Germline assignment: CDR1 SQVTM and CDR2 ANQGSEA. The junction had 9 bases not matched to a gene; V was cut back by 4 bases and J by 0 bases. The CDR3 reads CSVAGTSGRAQSSYNEQFF. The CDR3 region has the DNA TGCAGCGTTGCCGGGACTAGCGGGAGGGCTCAGAGCTCCTACAATGAGCAGTTCTTC.